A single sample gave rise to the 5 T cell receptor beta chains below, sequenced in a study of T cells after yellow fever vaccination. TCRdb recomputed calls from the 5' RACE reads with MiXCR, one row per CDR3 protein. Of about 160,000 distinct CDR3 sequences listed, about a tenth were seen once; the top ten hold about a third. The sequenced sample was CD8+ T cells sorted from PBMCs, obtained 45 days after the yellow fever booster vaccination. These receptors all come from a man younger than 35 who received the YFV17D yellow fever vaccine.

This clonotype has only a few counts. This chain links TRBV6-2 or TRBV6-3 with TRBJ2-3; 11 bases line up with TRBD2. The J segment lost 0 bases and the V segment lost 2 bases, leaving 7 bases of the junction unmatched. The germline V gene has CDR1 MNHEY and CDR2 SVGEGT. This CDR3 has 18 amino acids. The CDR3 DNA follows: TGTGCCAGCAGTTACGATGCGGGACTAGCGGTTAGCACAGATACGCAGTATTTT. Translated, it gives CASSYDAGLAVSTDTQYF.

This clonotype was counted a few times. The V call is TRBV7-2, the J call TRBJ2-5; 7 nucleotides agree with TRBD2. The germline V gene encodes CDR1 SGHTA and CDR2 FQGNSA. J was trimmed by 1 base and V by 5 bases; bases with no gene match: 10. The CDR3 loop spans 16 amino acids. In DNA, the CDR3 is TGTGCCAGCAGCCTTAGTAGCGGGCGCCCCCAAGAGACCCAGTACTTC. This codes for CASSLSSGRPQETQYF.

The CDR3 DNA sequence: TGTGCCAGCAGCTTAGGGGCTAGCGGGGGCTTGTACAATGAGCAGTTCTTC. The encoded protein is CASSLGASGGLYNEQFF. The V gene is TRBV7-9, the J gene TRBJ2-1; the match to TRBD2 covers 10 bases. CDR1 and CDR2 from the germline V gene are SEHNR and FQNEAQ (reference sequence). Unmatched junction bases numbered 7, after V lost 1 base and J lost 4 bases. This CDR3 has 17 residues.

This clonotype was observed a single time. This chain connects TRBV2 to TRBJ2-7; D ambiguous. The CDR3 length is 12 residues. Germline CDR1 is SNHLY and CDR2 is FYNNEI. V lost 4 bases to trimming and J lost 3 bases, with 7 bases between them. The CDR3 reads CASSVGYYEQYV. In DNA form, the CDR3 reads TGTGCCAGCAGTGTAGGGTACTACGAGCAGTACGTC.

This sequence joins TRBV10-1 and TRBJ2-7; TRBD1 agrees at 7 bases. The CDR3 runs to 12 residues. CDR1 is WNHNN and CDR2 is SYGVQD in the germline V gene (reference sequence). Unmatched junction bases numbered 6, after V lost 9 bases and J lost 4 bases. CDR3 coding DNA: TGCGCCAGGTTTACAGGGGAGTACGAGCAGTACGTC. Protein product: CARFTGEYEQYV.